These T cell receptor beta chains were read from a single sample in a study of OX40 agonist ivuxolimab in advanced cancers. Method: immunoSEQ multiplex PCR; TCRdb's copy keeps in-frame clones and lacks some. The top ten hold roughly 0.16% of the sample, which has under 100,000 clones, around 91% seen once. The sequences come from CD4+ or CD8+ T cells sorted from blood, collected in a trial of the OX40 agonist ivuxolimab. These receptors were collected from an adult with an advanced solid tumor such as melanoma, head and neck, liver or kidney cancer. The CDR3 runs from the conserved cysteine through the conserved F or W. A D gene is named only where the DNA matches it firmly. Where a row states a size, it is once, few, many or the class of an expanded clone; other rows omit it.

size,D,J,V,DNA,CDR3
-,-,TRBJ1-3,TRBV28,TGTGCCAGCAGTTTAAGTCTTACTGGAAACACCATATATTTT,CASSLSLTGNTIYF
-,TRBD1,TRBJ2-7,TRBV5-4,TGTGCCAGCAGCATCGGACAGGACCACTACGAGCAGTACTTC,CASSIGQDHYEQYF
-,TRBD1,TRBJ1-1,TRBV5-1,TGCGCCAGCAGCTCCAAATCTCAGGGGGCGAACTCGAGAACTGAAGCTTTCTTT,CASSSKSQGANSRTEAFF
-,-,TRBJ2-7,TRBV9,TGTGCCAGCGGGCCGGGACCCACTATCTTTGGTTACGAGCAGTACTTC,CASGPGPTIFGYEQYF
-,-,TRBJ2-3,TRBV9,TGTGCCAGCAGCCCCACCGGGCGGGATACGCAGTATTTT,CASSPTGRDTQYF
-,-,TRBJ1-4,TRBV30,TGTGCCTGGAGTGTAGGGACCACAACTAATGAAAAACTGTTTTTT,CAWSVGTTTNEKLFF
-,TRBD2,TRBJ2-7,TRBV6-5,TGTGCCAGCAAACCTAGCGGGAGTTACGAGCAGTACTTC,CASKPSGSYEQYF
-,TRBD1,TRBJ1-2,TRBV6-1,TGTGCCAGCAGTCCGGACAGGGGGCTTAATGGCTACACCTTC,CASSPDRGLNGYTF
-,-,TRBJ1-1,TRBV27,TGTGCCAGCAGTACGTGGGTGAACACTGAAGCTTTCTTT,CASSTWVNTEAFF
-,TRBD2,TRBJ2-5,TRBV7-6,TGTGCCAGCAGCTTATTAGCGGGAGGGCCGGAGACCCAGTACTTC,CASSLLAGGPETQYF
-,TRBD1,TRBJ2-1,TRBV12-5,TGTGCTAGTGGCCCGGGACAGGGGTCTAATGAGCAGTTCTTC,CASGPGQGSNEQFF
-,-,TRBJ2-7,TRBV19,TGTGCCAGTAGAGAAGGAGGGCAGGGAGTTTACGAGCAGTACTTC,CASREGGQGVYEQYF
-,-,TRBJ1-3,TRBV7-8,TGTGCCAGCAGCTTAGGATCGTCAGGGTTCGGAAACACCATATATTTT,CASSLGSSGFGNTIYF
-,-,TRBJ2-2,TRBV7-8,TGTGCCAGCAGCTTAGGCGTACAGAACACCGGGGAGCTGTTTTTT,CASSLGVQNTGELFF
-,-,TRBJ2-2,TRBV28,TGTGCCAGCAGTTTAGGGGGGGCGCGTACCGGGGAGCTGTTTTTT,CASSLGGARTGELFF
few,-,TRBJ2-2,TRBV7-8,TGTGCCAGCAGCTTAAGCCGGGGGTCCGGGGAGCTGTTTTTT,CASSLSRGSGELFF
-,-,TRBJ1-6,TRBV5-5,TGTGCCAGCAGCTTGGGGGGGGATAATTCACCCCTCCACTTT,CASSLGGDNSPLHF
-,-,TRBJ1-2,TRBV5-1,TGCGCCAGCAGCTTGGCAATTCAGGGCAGCTACACCTTC,CASSLAIQGSYTF
-,-,TRBJ1-6,TRBV28,TGTGCCAGCAGTTTAGTCAGAGACGCGTCACCCCTCCACTTT,CASSLVRDASPLHF
few,-,TRBJ2-7,TRBV4-1,TGCGCCAGCAGCCAAGTGCAGGGGTTGCAGTACTTC,CASSQVQGLQYF
-,-,TRBJ2-1,TRBV5-1,TGCGCCAGCAGCTTGTGGGGGACCGCTGCGGGGGCCAATGAGCAGTTCTTC,CASSLWGTAAGANEQFF
-,-,TRBJ1-5,TRBV18,TGTGCCAGCTCACTCAAGGCCGGTCAGCCCCAGCATTTT,CASSLKAGQPQHF
few,-,TRBJ1-6,TRBV5-1,TGCGCCAGCAGCTTGGACACTTTATATTCACCCCTCCACTTT,CASSLDTLYSPLHF
-,-,TRBJ2-7,TRBV19,TGTGCCAGTGGGGTAGCGGAACGCTACGAGCAGTACTTC,CASGVAERYEQYF
-,-,TRBJ2-3,TRBV11-2,TGTGCCAGCAGCTTCGTCGCGATCGCAGATACGCAGTATTTT,CASSFVAIADTQYF
-,TRBD1,TRBJ2-3,TRBV6-1,TGTGCCAGCAGTTCTACAGGGGCTAGCACAGATACGCAGTATTTT,CASSSTGASTDTQYF
-,-,TRBJ1-1,TRBV19,TGTGCCAGTAGTACTTCCAAATGGAGGGCGGGAACTGAAGCTTTCTTT,CASSTSKWRAGTEAFF
-,TRBD2,TRBJ2-7,TRBV5-1,TGCGCCAGCAGCCCCACTAGCGGGAGTTTTCTCTACGAGCAGTACTTC,CASSPTSGSFLYEQYF
-,TRBD1,TRBJ1-6,TRBV10-3,TGTGCCATCAGTGACCGGGACAGGAATTCCCCCTCAAATAATTCACCCCTCCACTTT,CAISDRDRNSPSNNSPLHF
-,-,TRBJ2-2,TRBV7-7,TGTGCCAGCAGCTTAGCGCCGGTATGGGGAATTAACACCGGGGAGCTGTTTTTT,CASSLAPVWGINTGELFF
-,-,TRBJ2-3,TRBV30,TGTGCCTGGAGTACTAGGGTTCGGAGGCATTTT,CAWSTRVRRHF
few,-,TRBJ2-1,TRBV5-1,TGCGCCAGCAGCTCTCAACCATACAATGAGCAGTTCTTC,CASSSQPYNEQFF
-,-,TRBJ2-1,TRBV29-1,TGCAGCGTTTCACAGGGAGTGGGGAATGAGCAGTTCTTC,CSVSQGVGNEQFF
-,-,TRBJ2-3,TRBV19,TGTGCCAGTAGTATAGTTGGTCGACTCGGACCTAGCACAGATACGCAGTATTTT,CASSIVGRLGPSTDTQYF
-,TRBD2,TRBJ2-1,TRBV9,TGTGCCAGCAGCGTGAGCCAGCGGGAGTGGACGAATGAGCAGTTCTTC,CASSVSQREWTNEQFF
-,-,TRBJ2-3,TRBV19,TGTGCCAGTAGTATACCCGCCACAGATACGCAGTATTTT,CASSIPATDTQYF
-,TRBD1,TRBJ1-6,TRBV5-8,TGTGCCAGCAGCTTGCCCAGGGGGGTGTCACCCCTCCACTTT,CASSLPRGVSPLHF
-,TRBD1,TRBJ1-1,TRBV13,TGTGCCAGCAGCTCGCTGACAGGGCATCTACTGAACACTGAAGCTTTCTTT,CASSSLTGHLLNTEAFF
-,TRBD1,TRBJ1-2,TRBV27,TGTGCCAGCAGTTTATTAGGACAGGACTACTATGGCTACACCTTC,CASSLLGQDYYGYTF
-,-,TRBJ2-3,TRBV5-1,TGCGCCAGCAGCTTGGCTAGCACAGATACGCAGTATTTT,CASSLASTDTQYF
-,-,TRBJ1-6,TRBV19,TGTGCCAGTAGTATTCCCAGGGGTAATTCACCCCTCCACTTT,CASSIPRGNSPLHF
-,-,TRBJ2-1,TRBV6-1,TGTGCCAGCAGTGAAGAGGCGGAGCGGGCGAAGCGGCAGTTCTTC,CASSEEAERAKRQFF
-,-,TRBJ2-3,TRBV9,TGTGCCAGCAGCCTCCTCAGCGGGAGCACAGATACGCAGTATTTT,CASSLLSGSTDTQYF
-,TRBD1,TRBJ2-7,TRBV27,TGTGCCAGCAGTCCCTGGGACAGCCCCTACGAGCAGTACTTC,CASSPWDSPYEQYF
-,TRBD1,TRBJ1-2,TRBV27,TGTGCCAGCAGTCAGACAGGGGTGCATGGCTACACCTTC,CASSQTGVHGYTF
-,TRBD2,TRBJ2-1,TRBV25-1,TGTGCCAGCAGTGTGGGCGGCGCGGGAGGTTCCTACAATGAGCAGTTCTTC,CASSVGGAGGSYNEQFF
-,-,TRBJ2-2,TRBV5-1,TGCGCCAGCAGTTACGGACGGAGCACCGGGGAGCTGTTTTTT,CASSYGRSTGELFF
-,TRBD1,TRBJ2-3,TRBV5-4,TGTGCCAGCAGCTCGGGACAGGGAAGAACAGATACGCAGTATTTT,CASSSGQGRTDTQYF
-,-,TRBJ2-7,TRBV27,TGTGCCAGCAGTCTCCGTCGACACTACGAGCAGTACTTC,CASSLRRHYEQYF
-,-,TRBJ2-1,TRBV9,TGTGCCAGCAGCGGGTCCCCCAATGAGCAGTTCTTC,CASSGSPNEQFF
-,-,TRBJ2-5,TRBV28,TGTGCCAGCAGTTCCCTCGAGACCCAGTACTTC,CASSSLETQYF
-,-,TRBJ1-6,TRBV5-1,TGCGCCAGCAGCTTGGCCTCGGGGGCTAATTCACCCCTCCACTTT,CASSLASGANSPLHF
-,TRBD1,TRBJ2-2,TRBV7-6,TGTGCCAGCAGCCCTTCCGACAGGGCGGGCACCGGGGAGCTGTTTTTT,CASSPSDRAGTGELFF
-,-,TRBJ1-3,TRBV6-6,TGTGCCAGCCGACGGGACATCTCTGGTTTGAACACCATATATTTT,CASRRDISGLNTIYF
-,-,TRBJ2-5,TRBV6-1,TGTGCCAGCAGGCTATTGGAGCGTAAGACCCAGTACTTC,CASRLLERKTQYF